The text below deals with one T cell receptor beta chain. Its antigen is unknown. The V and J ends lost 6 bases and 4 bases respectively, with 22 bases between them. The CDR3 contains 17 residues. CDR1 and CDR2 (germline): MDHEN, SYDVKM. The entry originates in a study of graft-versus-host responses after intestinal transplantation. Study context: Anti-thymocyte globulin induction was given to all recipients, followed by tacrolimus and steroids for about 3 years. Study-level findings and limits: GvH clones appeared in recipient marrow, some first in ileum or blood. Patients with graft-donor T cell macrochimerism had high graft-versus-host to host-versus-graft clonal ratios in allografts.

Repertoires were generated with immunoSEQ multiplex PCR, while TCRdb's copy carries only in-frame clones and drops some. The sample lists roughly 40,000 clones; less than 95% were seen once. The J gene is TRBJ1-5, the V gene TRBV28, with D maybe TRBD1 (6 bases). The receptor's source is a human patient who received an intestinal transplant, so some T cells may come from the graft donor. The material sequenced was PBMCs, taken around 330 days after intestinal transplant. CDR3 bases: TGTGCCAGCAGCTCTCAGACGGGACACCCCTCGAATCAGCCCCAGCATTTT. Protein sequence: CASSSQTGHPSNQPQHF.